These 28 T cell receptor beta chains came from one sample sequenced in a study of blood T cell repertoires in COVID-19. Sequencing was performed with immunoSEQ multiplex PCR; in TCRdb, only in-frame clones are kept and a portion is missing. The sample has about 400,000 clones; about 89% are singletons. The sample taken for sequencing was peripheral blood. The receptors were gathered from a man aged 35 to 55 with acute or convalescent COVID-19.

The CDR3 region has the DNA TGTGCCAGCAGTTACCTGACAGGAACTGAAGCTTTCTTT. It is translated as CASSYLTGTEAFF. The rearrangement joins TRBV6-6 to TRBJ1-1, with D tentatively TRBD1 (6 bases). The CDR3 sequence is 13 residues long. Trimming took 2 bases from V and 5 from J, leaving 9 bases between them. Germline V gene lookup returns CDR1 MNHNY and CDR2 SVGAGI (reference sequence).

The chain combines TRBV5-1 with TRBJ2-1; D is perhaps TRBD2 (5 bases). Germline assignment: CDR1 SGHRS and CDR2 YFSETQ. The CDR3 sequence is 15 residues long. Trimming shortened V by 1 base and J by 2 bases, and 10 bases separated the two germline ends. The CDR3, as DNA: TGCGCCAGCAGCTTGAGTCTAGCAGCCTACAATGAGCAGTTCTTC. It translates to CASSLSLAAYNEQFF.

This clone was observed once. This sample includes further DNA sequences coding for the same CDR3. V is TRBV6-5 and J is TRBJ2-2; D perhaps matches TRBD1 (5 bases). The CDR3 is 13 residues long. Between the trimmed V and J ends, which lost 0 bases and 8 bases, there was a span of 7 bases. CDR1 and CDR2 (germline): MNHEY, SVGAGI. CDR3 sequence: CASSYSGVGELFF. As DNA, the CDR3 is TGTGCCAGCAGTTACTCAGGGGTAGGGGAGCTGTTTTTT.

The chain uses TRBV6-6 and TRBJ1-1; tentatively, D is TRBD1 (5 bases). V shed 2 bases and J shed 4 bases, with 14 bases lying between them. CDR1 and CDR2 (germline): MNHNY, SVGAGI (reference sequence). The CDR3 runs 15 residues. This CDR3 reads CASSYGQGSGTEAFF. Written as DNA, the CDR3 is TGTGCCAGCAGTTACGGGCAGGGTTCAGGCACTGAAGCTTTCTTT.

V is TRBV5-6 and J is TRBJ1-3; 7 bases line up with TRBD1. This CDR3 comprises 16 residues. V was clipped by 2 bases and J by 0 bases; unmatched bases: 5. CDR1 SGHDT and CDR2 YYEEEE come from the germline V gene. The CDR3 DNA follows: TGTGCCAGCAGCTTAGGTCAGGGGGACTCTGGAAACACCATATATTTT. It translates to CASSLGQGDSGNTIYF.

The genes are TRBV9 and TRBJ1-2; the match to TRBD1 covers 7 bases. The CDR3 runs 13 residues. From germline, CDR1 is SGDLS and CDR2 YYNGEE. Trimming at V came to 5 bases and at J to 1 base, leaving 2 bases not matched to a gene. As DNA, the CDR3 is TGTGCCAGCAGTGGACAGGTTAACTATGGCTACACCTTC. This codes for CASSGQVNYGYTF.

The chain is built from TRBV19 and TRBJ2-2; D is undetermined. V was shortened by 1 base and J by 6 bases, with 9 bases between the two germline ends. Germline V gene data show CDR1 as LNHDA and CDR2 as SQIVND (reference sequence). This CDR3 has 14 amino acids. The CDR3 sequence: CASSIVQYPGELFF. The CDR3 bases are TGTGCCAGTAGTATAGTCCAGTACCCCGGGGAGCTGTTTTTT.

CDR3 bases: TGTGCCAGCGCTTTTAACAGACAGGGCTACGAGCAGTACTTC. It specifies CASAFNRQGYEQYF. The chain couples TRBV27 to TRBJ2-7; 7 bases fit TRBD1. The germline V gene encodes CDR1 MNHEY and CDR2 SMNVEV (reference sequence). Trimming at V came to 8 bases and at J to 3 bases, leaving 10 bases not matched to a gene. This CDR3 spans 14 amino acids.

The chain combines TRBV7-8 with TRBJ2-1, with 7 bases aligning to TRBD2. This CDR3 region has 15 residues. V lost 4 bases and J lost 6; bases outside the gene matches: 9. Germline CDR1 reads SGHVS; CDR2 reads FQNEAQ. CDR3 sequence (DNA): TGTGCCAGCAGCTGGGGGAGGGACCTCGGCAATGAGCAGTTCTTC. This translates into CASSWGRDLGNEQFF.

The CDR3 region has the DNA TGTGCCAGCAGCTTAGGGCCTAGCGGGAAGTACGAGCAGTACTTC. It is translated as CASSLGPSGKYEQYF. This sequence joins TRBV7-6 and TRBJ2-7; 9 nucleotides align to TRBD2. This CDR3 is built from 15 residues. After removal of 1 base from V and 4 bases from J, the junction contained 5 bases not matched to a gene. Germline CDR1 SGHVS, CDR2 FNYEAQ.

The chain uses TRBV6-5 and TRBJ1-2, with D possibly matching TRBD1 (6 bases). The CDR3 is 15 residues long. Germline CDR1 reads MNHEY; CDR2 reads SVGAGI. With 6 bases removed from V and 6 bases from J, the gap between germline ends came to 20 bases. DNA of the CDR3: TGTGCCAGCAGCGCTGGACAGTCGGGGTACAATGGCTACACCTTC. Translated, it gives CASSAGQSGYNGYTF.

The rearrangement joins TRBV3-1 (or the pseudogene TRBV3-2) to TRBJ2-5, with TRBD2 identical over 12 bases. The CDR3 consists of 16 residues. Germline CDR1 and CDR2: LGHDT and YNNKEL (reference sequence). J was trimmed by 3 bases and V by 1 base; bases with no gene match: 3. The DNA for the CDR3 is TGTGCCAGCAGCCAAGCTAGCGGGGGGGGAGAAGAGACCCAGTACTTC. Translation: CASSQASGGGEETQYF.

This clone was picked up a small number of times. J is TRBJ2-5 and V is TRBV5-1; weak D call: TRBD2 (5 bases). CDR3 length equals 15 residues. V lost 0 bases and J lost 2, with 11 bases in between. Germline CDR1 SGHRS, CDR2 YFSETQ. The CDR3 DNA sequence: TGCGCCAGCAGCTTGGGGGCCCGGGGTCAAGAGACCCAGTACTTC. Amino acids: CASSLGARGQETQYF.

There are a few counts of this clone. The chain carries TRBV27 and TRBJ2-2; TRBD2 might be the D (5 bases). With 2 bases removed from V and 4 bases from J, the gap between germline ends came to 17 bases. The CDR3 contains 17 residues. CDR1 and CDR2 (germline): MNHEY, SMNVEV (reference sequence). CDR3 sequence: CASSLAPGSGGTGELFF. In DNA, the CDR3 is TGTGCCAGCAGTTTAGCCCCTGGGAGTGGAGGCACCGGGGAGCTGTTTTTT.

The CDR3, as DNA: TGTGCCAGCACCCGAGACAGGGAGAGCTATGGCTACACCTTC. Protein: CASTRDRESYGYTF. The chain carries TRBV6-5 and TRBJ1-2; 7 nucleotides match TRBD1. There are 14 residues in the CDR3. The V gene's germline CDR1 is MNHEY and CDR2 SVGAGI. Trimming at V came to 7 bases and at J to 4 bases, leaving 9 bases not matched to a gene.

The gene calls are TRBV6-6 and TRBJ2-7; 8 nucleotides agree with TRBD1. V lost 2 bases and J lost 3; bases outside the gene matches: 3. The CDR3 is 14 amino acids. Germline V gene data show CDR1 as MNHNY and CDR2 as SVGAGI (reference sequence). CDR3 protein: CASSYGTGGYEQYF. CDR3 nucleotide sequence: TGTGCCAGCAGTTACGGTACAGGGGGCTACGAGCAGTACTTC.

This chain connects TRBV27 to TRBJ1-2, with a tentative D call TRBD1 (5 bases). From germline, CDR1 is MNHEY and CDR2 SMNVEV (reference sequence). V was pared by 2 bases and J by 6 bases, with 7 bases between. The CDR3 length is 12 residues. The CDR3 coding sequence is TGTGCCAGCAGTTTAGCGGGGGATGGCTACACCTTC. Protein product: CASSLAGDGYTF.

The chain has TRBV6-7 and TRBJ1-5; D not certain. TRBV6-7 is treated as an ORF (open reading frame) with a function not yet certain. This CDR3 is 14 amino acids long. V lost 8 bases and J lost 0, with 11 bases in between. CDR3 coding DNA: TGTGCCAGCTCACAGTCTTATAGCAATCAGCCCCAGCATTTT. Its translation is CASSQSYSNQPQHF.

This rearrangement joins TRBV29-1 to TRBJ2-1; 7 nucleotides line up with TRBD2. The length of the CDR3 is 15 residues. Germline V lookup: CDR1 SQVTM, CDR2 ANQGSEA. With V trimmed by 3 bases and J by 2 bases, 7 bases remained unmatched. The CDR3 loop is CSVDSSSGAYNEQFF. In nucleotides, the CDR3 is TGCAGCGTTGATTCATCTAGCGGCGCCTACAATGAGCAGTTCTTC.

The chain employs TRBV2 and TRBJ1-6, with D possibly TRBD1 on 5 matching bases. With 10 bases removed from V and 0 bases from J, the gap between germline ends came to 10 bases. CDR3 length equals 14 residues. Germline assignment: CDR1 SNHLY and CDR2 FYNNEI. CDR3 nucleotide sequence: TGTGCCACTACGGGGGGCTCCTATAATTCACCCCTCCACTTT. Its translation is CATTGGSYNSPLHF.

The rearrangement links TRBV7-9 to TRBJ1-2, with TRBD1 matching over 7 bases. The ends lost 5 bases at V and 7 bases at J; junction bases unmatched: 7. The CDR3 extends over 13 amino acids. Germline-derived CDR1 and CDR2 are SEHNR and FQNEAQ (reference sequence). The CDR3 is CASSADRARGYTF. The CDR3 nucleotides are TGTGCCAGCAGCGCTGACAGGGCTCGTGGCTACACCTTC.

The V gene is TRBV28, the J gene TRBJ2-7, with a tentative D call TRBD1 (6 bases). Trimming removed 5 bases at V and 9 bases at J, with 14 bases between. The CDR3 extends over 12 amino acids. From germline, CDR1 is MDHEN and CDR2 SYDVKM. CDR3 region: CASSVSTRGQYF. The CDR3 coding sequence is TGTGCCAGCAGTGTATCTACCAGGGGGCAGTACTTC.

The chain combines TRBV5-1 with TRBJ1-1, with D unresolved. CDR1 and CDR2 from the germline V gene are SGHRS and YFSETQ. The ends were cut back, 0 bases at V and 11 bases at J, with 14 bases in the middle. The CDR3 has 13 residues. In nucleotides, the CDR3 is TGCGCCAGCAGCTTGGACGCGGCCCCTGGCGCTTTCTTT. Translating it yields CASSLDAAPGAFF.

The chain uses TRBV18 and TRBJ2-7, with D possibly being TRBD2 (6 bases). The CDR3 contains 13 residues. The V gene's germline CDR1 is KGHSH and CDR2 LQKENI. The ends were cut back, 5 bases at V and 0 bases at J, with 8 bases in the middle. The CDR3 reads CASSSGLSYEQYF. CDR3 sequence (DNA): TGTGCCAGCTCAAGCGGGCTCTCCTACGAGCAGTACTTC.

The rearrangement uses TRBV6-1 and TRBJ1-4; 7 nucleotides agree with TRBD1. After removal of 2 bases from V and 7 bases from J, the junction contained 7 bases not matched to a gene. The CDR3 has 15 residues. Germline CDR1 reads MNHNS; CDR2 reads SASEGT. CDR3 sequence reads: CASSEQEGAGEKLFF. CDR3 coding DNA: TGTGCCAGCAGTGAACAGGAGGGGGCCGGTGAAAAACTGTTTTTT.

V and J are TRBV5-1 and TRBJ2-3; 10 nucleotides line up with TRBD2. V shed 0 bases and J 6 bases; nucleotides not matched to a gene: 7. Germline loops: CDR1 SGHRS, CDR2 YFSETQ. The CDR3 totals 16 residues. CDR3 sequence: CASSLAASGSWDTQYF. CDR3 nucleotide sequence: TGCGCCAGCAGCTTGGCGGCTAGCGGGAGTTGGGATACGCAGTATTTT.

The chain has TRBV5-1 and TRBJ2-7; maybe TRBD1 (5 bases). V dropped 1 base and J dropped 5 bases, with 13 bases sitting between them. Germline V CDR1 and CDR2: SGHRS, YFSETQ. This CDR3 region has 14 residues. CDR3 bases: TGCGCCAGCAGCTTGAGGCAGGGTCCCGACGAGCAGTACTTC. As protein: CASSLRQGPDEQYF.

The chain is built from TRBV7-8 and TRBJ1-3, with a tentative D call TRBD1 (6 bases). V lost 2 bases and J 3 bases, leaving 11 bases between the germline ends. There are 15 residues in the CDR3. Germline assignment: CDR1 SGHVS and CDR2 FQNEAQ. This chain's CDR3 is CASSLQGQLGNTIYF. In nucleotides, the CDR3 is TGTGCCAGCAGCTTACAGGGACAACTTGGAAACACCATATATTTT.